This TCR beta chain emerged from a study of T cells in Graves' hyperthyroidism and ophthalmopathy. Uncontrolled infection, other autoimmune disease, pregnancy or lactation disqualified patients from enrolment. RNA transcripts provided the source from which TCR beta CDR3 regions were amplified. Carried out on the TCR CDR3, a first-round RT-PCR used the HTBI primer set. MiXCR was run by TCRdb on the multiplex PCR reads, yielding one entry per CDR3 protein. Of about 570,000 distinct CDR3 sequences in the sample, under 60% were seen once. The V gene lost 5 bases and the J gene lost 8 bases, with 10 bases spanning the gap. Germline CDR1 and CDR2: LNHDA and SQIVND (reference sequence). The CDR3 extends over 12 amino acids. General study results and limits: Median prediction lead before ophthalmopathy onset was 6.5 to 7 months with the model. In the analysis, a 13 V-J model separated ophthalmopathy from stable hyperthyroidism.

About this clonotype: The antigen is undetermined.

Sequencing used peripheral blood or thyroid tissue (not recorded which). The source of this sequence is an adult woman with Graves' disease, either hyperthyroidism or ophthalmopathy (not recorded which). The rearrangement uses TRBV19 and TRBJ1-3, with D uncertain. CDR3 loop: CASSYWEDTIYF. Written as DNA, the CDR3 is TGTGCCAGTAGTTACTGGGAAGACACCATATATTTT.